The 14 T cell receptor beta chains reported below all come from one sample, sequenced in a study of metastatic and nonmetastatic thyroid tumors. TCRdb reanalyzed the PCR reads with MiXCR. The sample records 20,000 to 25,000 clones, about 20% being singletons. Not a single patient had been given any form of treatment at any point before undergoing thyroid surgery. Sequencing input: adjacent normal tissue. These receptors originate from a female donor with papillary thyroid cancer or a benign thyroid nodule (not recorded which). Some clones in this sample may be carry-over from other donors' samples.

The chain has TRBV4-1 and TRBJ2-1; 8 bases align to TRBD1. The trim removed 1 base at V and 7 bases at J, leaving 9 bases unmatched. The V gene's germline CDR1 is MGHRA and CDR2 YSYEKL. The CDR3 loop spans 16 amino acids. CDR3 protein: CASSQGTTGGWNEQFF. The CDR3 DNA reads TGCGCCAGCAGCCAAGGAACCACAGGGGGGTGGAATGAGCAGTTCTTC.

This clone was detected many times. V gene TRBV20-1 combines with J gene TRBJ2-5; D uncertain. This CDR3 is built from 14 residues. Per the germline V gene, CDR1 is DFQATT and CDR2 is SNEGSKA (reference sequence). Trimming removed 0 bases from V and 2 bases from J, with 10 bases in between. CDR3: CSARDSGRQETQYF. The CDR3 DNA follows: TGCAGTGCTAGAGATTCCGGCAGACAAGAGACCCAGTACTTC.

Many counts were recorded for this clone. The V call is TRBV15, the J call TRBJ2-3; possibly TRBD1 for D (6 bases). In germline, CDR1 is LNHNV, CDR2 YYDKDF (reference sequence). Deletions cut 1 base from V and 1 base from J, with 9 bases between. The CDR3 has 15 amino acids. CDR3 in amino acids: CATSRGDTGTDTQYF. The CDR3 DNA reads TGTGCCACCAGCAGAGGGGACACTGGCACAGATACGCAGTATTTT.

The chain couples TRBV7-2 to TRBJ1-1; TRBD1 aligns across 9 bases. Germline values: CDR1 SGHTA, CDR2 FQGNSA. The CDR3 sequence is 15 residues long. V lost 2 bases to trimming and J lost 4 bases; unmatched junction nucleotides: 5. For the CDR3, the DNA is TGTGCCAGCAGCTTACGGGACAGGGCGGGCACTGAAGCTTTCTTT. Residues: CASSLRDRAGTEAFF.

V usage is TRBV20-1 and J usage is TRBJ1-1; 8 bases align to TRBD1. V dropped 5 bases and J dropped 2; count of bases not matched to a gene: 7. Per germline, CDR1 DFQATT and CDR2 SNEGSKA (reference sequence). CDR3 length equals 14 residues. The CDR3 DNA sequence: TGCAGTGCTCCCCGAGGACAGGGAAACACTGAAGCTTTCTTT. Protein: CSAPRGQGNTEAFF.

This clone was counted many times. The chain uses TRBV5-4 and TRBJ2-3, with D perhaps assigned TRBD1 or TRBD2 (6 bases each). V was trimmed by 1 base and J by 1 base, leaving 10 bases between them. CDR1 is SGHNT, CDR2 YYREEE, per germline (reference sequence). CDR3 length: 15 residues. The CDR3 DNA is TGTGCCAGCAGCTTGAGGGGGGAGGGCACAGATACGCAGTATTTT. It encodes CASSLRGEGTDTQYF. Looking up the rest from reference TRBV5-4 and TRBJ2-3 gives the full variable domain: ETGVTQSPTHLIKTRGQQVTLRCSSQSGHNTVSWYQQALGQGPQFIFQYYREEENGRGNFPPRFSGLQFPNYSSELNVNALELDDSALYLCASSLRGEGTDTQYFGPGTRLTVL.

This clone has ten or more counts. This sequence joins TRBV5-4 and TRBJ2-7; the D is unclear. Germline assignment: CDR1 SGHNT and CDR2 YYREEE (reference sequence). Trimming pared 1 base from V and 1 base from J, leaving 3 bases between. The CDR3 spans 12 residues. CDR3 amino acids: CASSLFSYEQYF. The DNA of the CDR3 is TGTGCCAGCAGCTTGTTTTCCTACGAGCAGTACTTC.

With respect to this clone: Possible read error: a much larger clone is one base away. This rearrangement joins TRBV10-3 to TRBJ1-1, with D tentatively TRBD1 (5 bases). Trimming left V 10 bases short and J 7 bases short, with 19 bases between. This CDR3 has 13 residues. Per the germline V gene, CDR1 is ENHRY and CDR2 is SYGVKD. CDR3 region: CARSTLGRGEAFF. As DNA, the CDR3 is TGTGCCAGAAGCACTCTGGGGCGCGGTGAAGCTTTCTTT.

This clone was detected a few times. This chain uses TRBV27 with TRBJ2-7; the match to TRBD1 covers 8 bases. J lost 6 bases, V lost 3 bases, and 13 bases had no gene match. CDR3 length: 16 amino acids. Per germline, CDR1 MNHEY and CDR2 SMNVEV (reference sequence). The CDR3 region has the DNA TGTGCCAGCAGTTTTAGGGACAGGACGGGCCCCGGCGAGCAGTACTTC. Its translation is CASSFRDRTGPGEQYF.

This rearrangement joins TRBV7-3 to TRBJ2-5, with 11 positions matching TRBD2. V trimming: 3 bases; J trimming: 5 bases; junction bases outside the gene matches: 5. Germline V gene lookup returns CDR1 SGHTA and CDR2 FQGTGA. CDR3 length: 15 residues. CDR3 in DNA: TGTGCCAGCAGCTTCGAACTAGCGGGAGTGGAGACCCAGTACTTC. Translating it yields CASSFELAGVETQYF.

Regarding this clone: A much more abundant neighbour one base away suggests this may be a read error. V is TRBV9 and J is TRBJ2-3; tentatively, D is TRBD1 or TRBD2 (5 bases each). The CDR3 runs to 14 residues. Germline CDR1 SGDLS, CDR2 YYNGEE. V lost 0 bases and J lost 3, with 8 bases in between. This CDR3 reads CASSVEGRTDTQYF. The DNA of the CDR3 is TGTGCCAGCAGCGTAGAGGGGAGAACAGATACGCAGTATTTT.

This clone was detected a few times. The chain links TRBV28 to TRBJ1-2; TRBD1 aligns across 12 bases. The V and J ends lost 7 bases and 0 bases, in that order; junction bases with no gene match: 9. Germline lookup yields CDR1 MDHEN and CDR2 SYDVKM. The CDR3 runs to 17 residues. As DNA, the CDR3 is TGTGCCAGCACCTCCGGGACAGGGGGCCTTGCTAACTATGGCTACACCTTC. Translating it yields CASTSGTGGLANYGYTF.

By proportion, this clone is medium-sized (0.01 to 0.1%). The rearrangement links TRBV27 to TRBJ1-4; TRBD1 aligns across 7 bases. CDR3 length: 14 residues. Germline values: CDR1 MNHEY, CDR2 SMNVEV (reference sequence). Germline trimming cut 4 bases from V and 1 base from J; bases unmatched to any gene: 0. The CDR3 here is CASSWTGTNEKLFF. Written as DNA, the CDR3 is TGTGCCAGCAGTTGGACAGGAACTAATGAAAAACTGTTTTTT.

This clone has at least ten counts. This chain uses TRBV6-1 with TRBJ1-1; D remains ambiguous. The length of the CDR3 is 12 residues. The germline V and J ends were trimmed by 10 bases and 5 bases, with 14 bases remaining between them. CDR1 and CDR2 (germline): MNHNS, SASEGT. CDR3 loop: CATYRLGTEAFF. The CDR3 coding sequence is TGTGCCACCTACCGTCTGGGTACTGAAGCTTTCTTT.